The clone carrying this TCR beta chain has more than one count but fewer than ten. This sample's time point: newly diagnosed GD, antithyroid drugs for less than 3 months. After RNA was extracted from PBMCs, the TCR library was made from it. This entry is derived from a study of regulatory T cells in long-lasting Graves disease. V trimming: 5 bases; J trimming: 7 bases; junction bases outside the gene matches: 7. CDR1 MNHEY and CDR2 SVGEGT come from the germline V gene. The CDR3 runs 15 residues. Construction of the TCR beta libraries employed iRepertoire HTBI primers in conjunction with Arm-PCR of CDR3 regions. MiXCR, applied by TCRdb to the multiplex PCR reads, yields one record per CDR3 protein. The data contain 580,000 or so distinct CDR3 sequences, 16% of them singletons. These same records also appear under a second study, on T cells in Graves' hyperthyroidism and ophthalmopathy.

The input for sequencing was peripheral blood mononuclear cells (PBMCs), taken at new diagnosis, from a patient treated with antithyroid drugs. This sequence was found in a man between 18 and 29 years old with Graves disease. The chain has TRBV6-2 or TRBV6-3 and TRBJ1-6; 8 bases map to TRBD1. The CDR3 loop is CASSNGGQANSPLHF. The CDR3 nucleotides read TGTGCCAGCAGTAACGGGGGACAGGCAAATTCACCCCTCCACTTT.